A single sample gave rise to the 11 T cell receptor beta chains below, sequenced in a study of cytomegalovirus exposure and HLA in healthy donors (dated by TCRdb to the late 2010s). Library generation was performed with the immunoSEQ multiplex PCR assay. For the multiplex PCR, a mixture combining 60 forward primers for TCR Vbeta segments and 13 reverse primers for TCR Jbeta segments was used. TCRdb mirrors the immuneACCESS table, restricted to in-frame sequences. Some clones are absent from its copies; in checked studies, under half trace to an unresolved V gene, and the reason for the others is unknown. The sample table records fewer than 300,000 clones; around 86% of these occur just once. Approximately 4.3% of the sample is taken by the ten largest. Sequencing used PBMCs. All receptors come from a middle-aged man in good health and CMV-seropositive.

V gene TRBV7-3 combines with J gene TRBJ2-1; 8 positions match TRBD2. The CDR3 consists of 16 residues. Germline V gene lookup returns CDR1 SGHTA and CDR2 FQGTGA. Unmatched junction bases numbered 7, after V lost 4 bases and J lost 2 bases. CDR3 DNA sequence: TGTGCCAGCAGCTCTAATAGCGGGGAAGCCTACAATGAGCAGTTCTTC. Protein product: CASSSNSGEAYNEQFF.

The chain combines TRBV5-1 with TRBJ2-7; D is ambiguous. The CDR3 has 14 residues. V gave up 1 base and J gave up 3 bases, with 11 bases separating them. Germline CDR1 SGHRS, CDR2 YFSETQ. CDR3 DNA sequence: TGCGCCAGCAGCTTGTTGCGTAGACACTACGAGCAGTACTTC. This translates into CASSLLRRHYEQYF.

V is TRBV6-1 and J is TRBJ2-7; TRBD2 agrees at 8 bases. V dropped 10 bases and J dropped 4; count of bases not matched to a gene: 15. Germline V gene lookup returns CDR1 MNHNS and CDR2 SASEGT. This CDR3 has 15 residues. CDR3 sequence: CATKGFSGREYEQYF. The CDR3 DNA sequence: TGTGCCACGAAGGGGTTCAGCGGGAGAGAGTACGAGCAGTACTTC.

The CDR3 region has the DNA TGCGCCAGCAGCTTTTTGTCCAGCGGCTCACCCTACAATGAGCAGTTCTTC. It encodes CASSFLSSGSPYNEQFF. The V and J genes are TRBV5-1 and TRBJ2-1, with D perhaps matching TRBD2 (5 bases). The CDR3 loop spans 17 amino acids. V was shortened by 2 bases and J by 2 bases, with 17 bases between the two germline ends. The germline V gene encodes CDR1 SGHRS and CDR2 YFSETQ.

CDR3 DNA: TGCAGCGGCCGACTGACAGGGTATGCTTTCTTT. The encoded protein is CSGRLTGYAFF. J is TRBJ1-1 and V is TRBV29-1, with TRBD1 identical over 7 bases. Germline V gene data show CDR1 as SQVTM and CDR2 as ANQGSEA. The V gene end was trimmed by 7 bases and the J gene end by 11 bases; junction bases not matched to a gene: 10. CDR3 size: 11 residues.

CDR3 amino acids: CASEEQGQPQHF. Here the CDR3 DNA reads TGTGCCAGCGAAGAACAGGGTCAGCCCCAGCATTTT. This chain links TRBV19 with TRBJ1-5; D is possibly TRBD1 (6 bases). The germline V and J ends were trimmed by 9 bases and 6 bases, with 12 bases remaining between them. Germline V gene lookup returns CDR1 LNHDA and CDR2 SQIVND (reference sequence). CDR3 length: 12 amino acids.

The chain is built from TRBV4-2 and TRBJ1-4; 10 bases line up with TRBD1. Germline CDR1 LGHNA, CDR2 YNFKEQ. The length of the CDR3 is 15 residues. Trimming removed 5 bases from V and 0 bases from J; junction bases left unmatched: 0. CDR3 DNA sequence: TGTGCCAGCAGCGGACAGGGGGCAACTAATGAAAAACTGTTTTTT. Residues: CASSGQGATNEKLFF.

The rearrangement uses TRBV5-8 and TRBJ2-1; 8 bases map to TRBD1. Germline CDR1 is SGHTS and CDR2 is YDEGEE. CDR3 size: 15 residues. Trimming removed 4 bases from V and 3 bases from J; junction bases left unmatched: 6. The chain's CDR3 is CASSPRTGRYNEQFF. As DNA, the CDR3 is TGTGCCAGCAGCCCCAGGACAGGGCGCTACAATGAGCAGTTCTTC. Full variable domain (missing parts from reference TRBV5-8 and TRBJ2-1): EAGVTQSPTHLIKTRGQQATLRCSPISGHTSVYWYQQALGLGLQFLLWYDEGEERNRGNFPPRFSGRQFPNYSSELNVNALELEDSALYLCASSPRTGRYNEQFFGPGTRLTVL.

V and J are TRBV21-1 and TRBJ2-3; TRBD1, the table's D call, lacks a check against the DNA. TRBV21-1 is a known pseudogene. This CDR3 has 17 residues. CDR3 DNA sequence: TGTGCCAGCAGCCCATCGCCTACAGGATCTAGCACAGATACGCAGTATTTT. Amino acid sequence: CASSPSPTGSSTDTQYF.

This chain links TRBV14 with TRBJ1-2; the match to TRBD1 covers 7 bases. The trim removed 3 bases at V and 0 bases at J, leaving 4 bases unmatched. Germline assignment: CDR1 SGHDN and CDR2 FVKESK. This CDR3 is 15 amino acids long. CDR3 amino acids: CASSHRDRANYGYTF. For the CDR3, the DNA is TGTGCCAGCAGCCACCGGGACAGAGCTAACTATGGCTACACCTTC.

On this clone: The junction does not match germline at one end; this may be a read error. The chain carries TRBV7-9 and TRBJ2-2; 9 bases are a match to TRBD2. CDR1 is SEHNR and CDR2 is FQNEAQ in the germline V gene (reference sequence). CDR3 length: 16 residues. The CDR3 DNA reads TGTTCCAGCAGCTGGGTTCCGGGACTAGCCCCCGGGGAGCTGTTTTTT. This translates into CSSSWVPGLAPGELFF. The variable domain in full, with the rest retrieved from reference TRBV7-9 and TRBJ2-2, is DTGVSQNPRHKITKRGQNVTFRCDPISEHNRLYWYRQTLGQGPEFLTYFQNEAQLEKSRLLSDRFSAERPKGSFSTLEIQRTEQGDSAMYLCSSSWVPGLAPGELFFGEGSRLTVL.